A single sample is the source of the 29 T cell receptor beta chains below, sequenced in a study of CD8 T cells in Susac syndrome. Reverse transcription of roughly 0.5 to 1 ug RNA was performed with random hexamers. One entry per CDR3 protein, called by TCRdb with MiXCR from the immunoSEQ multiplex PCR reads. The table shows some 100,000 distinct CDR3 sequences, with about 90% occurring only once. Specimen: CD4+ T cells from PBMCs. The receptors stem from a human donor in good health.

This clonotype showed up just once. CDR3 sequence (DNA): TGTGCCAGCAGTGAGAGAGGGGGTATGAGCACAGATACGCAGTATTTT. The encoded protein is CASSERGGMSTDTQYF. The J gene is TRBJ2-3, the V gene TRBV2, with D possibly matching TRBD1 (6 bases). This CDR3 contains 16 residues. The germline CDR1 and CDR2 sequences are SNHLY and FYNNEI. V was clipped by 3 bases and J by 0 bases, with 13 bases between them. The variable domain in full, with the rest retrieved from reference TRBV2 and TRBJ2-3, is EPEVTQTPSHQVTQMGQEVILRCVPISNHLYFYWYRQILGQKVEFLVSFYNNEISEKSEIFDDQFSVERPDGSNFTLKIRSTKLEDSAMYFCASSERGGMSTDTQYFGPGTRLTVL.

CDR3 loop: CASSRPSGRVETQYF. CDR3 nucleotides: TGTGCCAGCAGCCGGCCTAGCGGGAGAGTGGAGACCCAGTACTTC. The chain couples TRBV28 to TRBJ2-5; 10 nucleotides agree with TRBD2. Germline trimming cut 6 bases from V and 5 bases from J; bases unmatched to any gene: 9. This CDR3 has 15 amino acids. Germline V gives CDR1 MDHEN, CDR2 SYDVKM.

The chain uses TRBV15 and TRBJ1-2; 9 bases map to TRBD1. Germline V CDR1 and CDR2: LNHNV, YYDKDF (reference sequence). The V gene end was trimmed by 3 bases and the J gene end by 4 bases; junction bases not matched to a gene: 0. The CDR3 runs to 13 residues. CDR3 region: CATSRDRGYGYTF. For the CDR3, the DNA is TGTGCCACCAGCAGGGACAGGGGCTATGGCTACACCTTC.

This chain uses TRBV6-5 with TRBJ2-7; TRBD2 agrees at 8 bases. Germline-derived CDR1 and CDR2 are MNHEY and SVGAGI. V dropped 1 base and J dropped 3; count of bases not matched to a gene: 8. The CDR3 sequence is 16 residues long. The CDR3 DNA reads TGTGCCAGCAGTTACTACGGTTCGGGGGGGCACTACGAGCAGTACTTC. This translates into CASSYYGSGGHYEQYF.

This chain connects TRBV5-6 to TRBJ1-2, with D tentatively TRBD1 (5 bases). The CDR3 is 14 residues long. The V end was cut by 5 bases, the J end by 4 bases, with 15 bases between. Germline V gene data show CDR1 as SGHDT and CDR2 as YYEEEE. The CDR3 sequence is CASRPLDKTYGYTF. The CDR3, as DNA: TGTGCCAGCAGACCCCTGGACAAGACCTATGGCTACACCTTC.

The chain has TRBV5-1 and TRBJ1-1; D not certain. The length of the CDR3 is 15 residues. The V gene lost 4 bases and the J gene lost 0 bases, with 13 bases spanning the gap. Germline-derived CDR1 and CDR2 are SGHRS and YFSETQ. The CDR3 DNA reads TGCGCCAGCAGCCCTGAAGTACGGCTGAACACTGAAGCTTTCTTT. It encodes CASSPEVRLNTEAFF.

The rearrangement joins TRBV28 to TRBJ2-7; 9 bases agree with TRBD1. The V and J ends lost 6 bases and 9 bases, in that order; junction bases with no gene match: 12. From germline, CDR1 is MDHEN and CDR2 SYDVKM. This CDR3 contains 14 residues. The chain's CDR3 is CASSRPPQGAAQYF. DNA of the CDR3: TGTGCCAGCAGCCGCCCCCCACAGGGGGCCGCGCAGTACTTC.

CDR3 nucleotides: TGTGCCTGGACATATCAGGAAGGCTACACCTTC. Amino acids: CAWTYQEGYTF. The genes are TRBV30 and TRBJ1-2, with no clear D. The V gene's germline CDR1 is GTSNPN and CDR2 SVGIG (reference sequence). The CDR3 spans 11 residues. V lost 4 bases and J lost 8, with 11 bases in between.

The chain combines TRBV9 with TRBJ2-7; D is unclear. Germline V gene lookup returns CDR1 SGDLS and CDR2 YYNGEE. Trimming shortened V by 0 bases and J by 6 bases, and 13 bases separated the two germline ends. This CDR3 has 14 residues. CDR3 in DNA: TGTGCCAGCAGCGTAGCAGGCAGTCGGTTCGAGCAGTACTTC. Translating gives CASSVAGSRFEQYF.

V and J are TRBV14 and TRBJ2-7; D is unresolved. This CDR3 is 14 amino acids long. V was cut by 4 bases and J by 3 bases, with 13 bases left in between. The germline V gene encodes CDR1 SGHDN and CDR2 FVKESK. This chain's CDR3 is CASSRELGFYEQYF. CDR3 DNA sequence: TGTGCCAGCAGCCGAGAGTTGGGGTTCTACGAGCAGTACTTC.

The V and J genes are TRBV11-1 and TRBJ2-2; the D gene could be TRBD1 or TRBD2 (5 bases each). The ends were cut back, 5 bases at V and 5 bases at J, with 9 bases in the middle. CDR3 length: 13 amino acids. Germline-derived CDR1 and CDR2 are SGHAT and FQDESV (reference sequence). CDR3: CASSPGRTGELFF. CDR3 sequence (DNA): TGTGCCAGCAGCCCGGGACGGACCGGGGAGCTGTTTTTT. Variable domain in full (rest from reference TRBV11-1 and TRBJ2-2): EAEVAQSPRYKITEKSQAVAFWCDPISGHATLYWYRQILGQGPELLVQFQDESVVDDSQLPKDRFSAERLKGVDSTLKIQPAELGDSAMYLCASSPGRTGELFFGEGSRLTVL.

This chain joins TRBV5-1 and TRBJ2-7, with D tentatively TRBD1 (5 bases). Germline CDR1 reads SGHRS; CDR2 reads YFSETQ. There are 15 residues in the CDR3. The V end lost 1 base, the J end lost 0 bases, and 11 bases lay between the germline ends. CDR3 protein: CASSLTGQSSYEQYF. The CDR3 DNA reads TGCGCCAGCAGCTTGACAGGCCAGAGCTCCTACGAGCAGTACTTC.

This rearrangement joins TRBV7-2 to TRBJ2-4; unclear D gene. Trimming took off 2 bases at V and 2 bases at J, with 10 bases between the two ends. There are 15 residues in the CDR3. Germline V gene lookup returns CDR1 SGHTA and CDR2 FQGNSA. DNA for the CDR3: TGTGCCAGCAGCTTAAATTGGAATCCCAAAAACATTCAGTACTTC. Translated: CASSLNWNPKNIQYF. The complete variable domain, with remaining parts taken from reference TRBV7-2 and TRBJ2-4, reads GAGVSQSPSNKVTEKGKDVELRCDPISGHTALYWYRQSLGQGLEFLIYFQGNSAPDKSGLPSDRFSAERTGGSVSTLTIQRTQQEDSAVYLCASSLNWNPKNIQYFGAGTRLSVL.

This chain uses TRBV11-2 with TRBJ1-1; 7 bases agree with TRBD1. Per germline, CDR1 SGHAT and CDR2 FQNNGV. The CDR3 extends over 16 amino acids. The V and J ends lost 5 bases and 7 bases, in that order; junction bases with no gene match: 16. The CDR3 protein is CASSHRSAQGKVEAFF. Here the CDR3 DNA reads TGTGCCAGCAGCCATAGATCGGCACAGGGGAAGGTTGAAGCTTTCTTT. The whole variable domain, filled in from reference TRBV11-2 and TRBJ1-1, reads EAGVAQSPRYKIIEKRQSVAFWCNPISGHATLYWYQQILGQGPKLLIQFQNNGVVDDSQLPKDRFSAERLKGVDSTLKIQPAKLEDSAVYLCASSHRSAQGKVEAFFGQGTRLTVV.

The gene calls are TRBV5-1 and TRBJ1-1, with 9 positions matching TRBD1. The germline gives CDR1 SGHRS, CDR2 YFSETQ. V dropped 4 bases and J dropped 0; count of bases not matched to a gene: 7. The CDR3 has 16 residues. The CDR3 reads CASSRGQGRVNTEAFF. The CDR3, as DNA: TGCGCCAGCAGCCGCGGACAGGGGAGGGTGAACACTGAAGCTTTCTTT.

The chain couples TRBV20-1 to TRBJ2-3, with TRBD2 matching over 9 bases. Germline CDR1 and CDR2: DFQATT and SNEGSKA (reference sequence). This CDR3 region has 16 residues. The V segment lost 6 bases and the J segment 3 bases; nucleotides outside the gene matches: 13. The CDR3 region has the DNA TGCAGTGCCCAGAGCCGTGGGAGCGGGAGGACAGATACGCAGTATTTT. The encoded protein is CSAQSRGSGRTDTQYF.

This rearrangement joins TRBV9 to TRBJ2-7, with no clear D. CDR1 and CDR2 from the germline V gene are SGDLS and YYNGEE. The V and J ends lost 0 bases and 3 bases respectively, with 10 bases between them. The CDR3 contains 14 residues. Written as DNA, the CDR3 is TGTGCCAGCAGCGTAGATCAGGCTATCTACGAGCAGTACTTC. Translating it yields CASSVDQAIYEQYF.

Points on this clonotype: The junction does not match germline at one end; this may be a read error. The gene calls are TRBV6-1 and TRBJ1-5, with D uncertain. This CDR3 is built from 14 residues. From germline, CDR1 is MNHNS and CDR2 SASEGT. CDR3 DNA sequence: TGTGCCAGCAGCCCCGAGAGGGCCAATCGGCCCCAGCATTTT. Its translation: CASSPERANRPQHF.

This chain links TRBV18 with TRBJ2-5, with a weak D call TRBD1 (6 bases). The germline V gene encodes CDR1 KGHSH and CDR2 LQKENI. The CDR3 runs to 16 residues. V was trimmed by 3 bases and J by 3 bases, leaving 17 bases between them. The CDR3 sequence is CASSPVPSQGKETQYF. DNA of the CDR3: TGTGCCAGCTCACCGGTACCCAGTCAGGGGAAAGAGACCCAGTACTTC.

The chain links TRBV29-1 to TRBJ1-1; D is ambiguous. With 4 bases removed from V and 6 bases from J, the gap between germline ends came to 12 bases. The CDR3 length is 12 residues. Germline values: CDR1 SQVTM, CDR2 ANQGSEA. The CDR3, as DNA: TGCAGCGTTGCGAGCGGTTTGTCTGAAGCTTTCTTT. This translates into CSVASGLSEAFF.

The chain has TRBV6-2 or TRBV6-3 and TRBJ1-2; maybe TRBD1 (6 bases). The CDR3 runs 16 residues. Deletions cut 7 bases from V and 4 bases from J, with 22 bases between. Germline CDR1 is MNHEY and CDR2 is SVGEGT. The CDR3 DNA reads as TGTGCCAGCAACCCATACTGGGGGGCACCCGTCTATGGCTACACCTTC. Translated: CASNPYWGAPVYGYTF.

This sequence joins TRBV12-3 or TRBV12-4 and TRBJ1-2; 9 bases line up with TRBD1. The CDR3 contains 14 residues. V was pared by 3 bases and J by 9 bases, with 8 bases of the junction left unmatched. Here the CDR3 DNA reads TGTGCCAGCAGTTTGAGGGACAGGGTTAAAAGCTACACCTTC. It is translated as CASSLRDRVKSYTF.

This clonotype was counted once. V is TRBV4-3 and J is TRBJ2-7, with D hard to call. The germline V gene encodes CDR1 LGHNA and CDR2 YSLEER. The CDR3 runs 16 residues. Trimming left V 1 base short and J 6 bases short, with 19 bases between. The CDR3 sequence is CASSQGTSMPAGEQYF. The CDR3 bases are TGCGCCAGCAGCCAAGGAACATCAATGCCAGCCGGCGAGCAGTACTTC.

This chain links TRBV5-1 with TRBJ2-5, with 12 bases lining up with TRBD2. Germline lookup yields CDR1 SGHRS and CDR2 YFSETQ. This CDR3 has 14 amino acids. J was trimmed by 4 bases and V by 4 bases; bases with no gene match: 2. Here the CDR3 reads CASSTGLAGETQYF. The CDR3 DNA reads as TGCGCCAGCAGCACGGGACTAGCGGGAGAGACCCAGTACTTC.

The chain carries TRBV12-3 or TRBV12-4 and TRBJ1-4, with D possibly TRBD1 on 5 matching bases. CDR3 size: 14 residues. Trimming stripped 7 bases from V and 4 bases from J, with 13 bases between. The CDR3: CASTSEGLNEKLFF. The CDR3 DNA reads TGTGCCAGCACTTCGGAGGGGCTTAATGAAAAACTGTTTTTT.

This rearrangement joins TRBV29-1 to TRBJ2-1, with D tentatively TRBD1 (6 bases). The CDR3 is 14 residues long. The germline V gene encodes CDR1 SQVTM and CDR2 ANQGSEA. V dropped 4 bases and J dropped 3 bases, with 13 bases sitting between them. CDR3 DNA sequence: TGCAGCGTTGCAGGTGGGGACAACTACAATGAGCAGTTCTTC. Its protein is CSVAGGDNYNEQFF.

This chain links TRBV7-2 with TRBJ2-6; 8 bases match TRBD1. Unmatched junction bases numbered 3, after V lost 4 bases and J lost 4 bases. This CDR3 has 15 residues. Germline lookup yields CDR1 SGHTA and CDR2 FQGNSA. The CDR3 reads CASSWTGNGANVLTF. Written as DNA, the CDR3 is TGTGCCAGCAGCTGGACAGGGAACGGGGCCAACGTCCTGACTTTC.

The chain has TRBV6-5 and TRBJ1-4; D uncertain. Deletions cut 2 bases from V and 5 bases from J, with 12 bases between. The CDR3 length is 15 residues. Germline CDR1 MNHEY, CDR2 SVGAGI. The CDR3 sequence is CASSYRQELNEKLFF. CDR3 nucleotide sequence: TGTGCCAGCAGTTACCGTCAGGAGCTAAATGAAAAACTGTTTTTT.

The chain links TRBV6-2 or TRBV6-3 to TRBJ2-3; D may match TRBD1 or TRBD2 (5 bases each). Trimming shortened V by 6 bases and J by 0 bases, and 7 bases separated the two germline ends. Germline loops: CDR1 MNHEY, CDR2 SVGEGT. CDR3 size: 13 residues. The CDR3 protein is CASRRDSTDTQYF. The CDR3 bases are TGTGCCAGCAGACGGGACAGCACAGATACGCAGTATTTT.